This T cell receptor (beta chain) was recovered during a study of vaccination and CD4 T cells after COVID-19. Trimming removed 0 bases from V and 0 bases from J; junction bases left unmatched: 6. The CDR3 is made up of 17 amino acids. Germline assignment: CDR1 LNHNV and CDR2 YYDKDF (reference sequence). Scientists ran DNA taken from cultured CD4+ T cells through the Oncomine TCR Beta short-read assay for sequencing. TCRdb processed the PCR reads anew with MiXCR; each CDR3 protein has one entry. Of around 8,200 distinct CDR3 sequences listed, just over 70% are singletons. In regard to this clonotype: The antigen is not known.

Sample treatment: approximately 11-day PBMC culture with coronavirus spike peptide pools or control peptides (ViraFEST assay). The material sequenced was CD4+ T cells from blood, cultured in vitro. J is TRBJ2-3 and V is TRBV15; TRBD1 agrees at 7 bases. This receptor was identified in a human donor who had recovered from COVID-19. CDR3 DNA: TGTGCCACCAGCAGAGATCTGAGGGGGCGTAGCACAGATACGCAGTATTTT. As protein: CATSRDLRGRSTDTQYF.